This T cell receptor beta chain was recorded in a study of identical twins. V shed 2 bases and J 4 bases; nucleotides not matched to a gene: 19. The CDR3 covers 20 residues. Study results and limitations: Potential partial confounding of zero-insertion analyses by invariant MAIT and iNKT cells was noted. Twin pairs had excess sharing that was weaker in beta out-of-frame sequences.

TCRdb analysed the 5' RACE reads with MiXCR anew, one entry per CDR3 protein. The data contain about 920,000 distinct CDR3 sequences, approximately 13% of them singletons. This clonotype was detected ten times or more. Its antigen is unidentified. These sequences were also reported in another study, on yellow fever vaccine responses in identical twins. From that second work: It has been reported that, in twins, the vaccine T cell response seemed partly convergent and partly personalized.

Input material: PBMCs. This chain connects TRBV12-3 or TRBV12-4 to TRBJ2-2; 7 bases are shared with TRBD2. This receptor was obtained from a woman aged 18 to 35 in good health. The CDR3 DNA reads as TGTGCCAGCAGTTTAATCGGGCGGGGGACGTCTAAAGGCAGCACCGGGGAGCTGTTTTTT. Translating gives CASSLIGRGTSKGSTGELFF.